This entry is about one TCR beta chain. In the original analysis: The assay estimated nucleated cells by amplifying reference gene primers. Profiled with immunoSEQ multiplex PCR; TCRdb holds only in-frame clones, not every one. The V and J calls and the clone size are those of that table, but D and trimming were determined from the DNA. This sample yields around 250,000 clones, of which more than 70% are seen a single time; approximately 2% belongs to the top ten. The sample comes from a study of blood T cell repertoires in COVID-19. The overall study: The United States, Italy and Spain were the sources of the acute and convalescent COVID-19 samples.

The sample comprised PBMCs or T cells enriched from blood (not recorded which). This clonotype was obtained from a woman aged 50 to 60 who had recovered from COVID-19.

CDR3 sequence (DNA): TGTGCCAGCAGCCCGAGACAGGTAATGAACACTGAAGCTTTCTTT. Amino acid sequence: CASSPRQVMNTEAFF. This sequence joins TRBV11-3 and TRBJ1-1, with a weak D call TRBD1 (6 bases). The CDR3 has 15 residues. The germline gives CDR1 SGHNT, CDR2 YENEEA. Between the trimmed V and J ends, which lost 5 bases and 0 bases, there was a span of 13 bases.